This T cell receptor beta chain was captured by sequencing in a study of T cells in Graves' hyperthyroidism and ophthalmopathy. The investigators amplified TCR beta CDR3 regions from RNA transcripts. A set of HTBI primers served as the primers for a first-round RT-PCR of the TCR CDR3. MiXCR, run by TCRdb on the multiplex PCR reads, gives a single entry per CDR3 protein. The sample carries hundreds of thousands of distinct CDR3 sequences, about 18% recorded once. This clonotype was recorded at least ten times. The ends were cut back, 5 bases at V and 2 bases at J, with 13 bases in the middle. Germline V gives CDR1 SGHNT, CDR2 YENEEA. The CDR3 is 14 amino acids.

Sequenced input: blood. The rearrangement uses TRBV11-3 and TRBJ2-7, with a tentative D call TRBD1 (6 bases). This TCR came from a woman under 30 with Graves' hyperthyroidism. This CDR3 reads CASSQDPGAYEQYF. DNA for the CDR3: TGTGCCAGCAGCCAAGATCCAGGGGCCTACGAGCAGTACTTC.